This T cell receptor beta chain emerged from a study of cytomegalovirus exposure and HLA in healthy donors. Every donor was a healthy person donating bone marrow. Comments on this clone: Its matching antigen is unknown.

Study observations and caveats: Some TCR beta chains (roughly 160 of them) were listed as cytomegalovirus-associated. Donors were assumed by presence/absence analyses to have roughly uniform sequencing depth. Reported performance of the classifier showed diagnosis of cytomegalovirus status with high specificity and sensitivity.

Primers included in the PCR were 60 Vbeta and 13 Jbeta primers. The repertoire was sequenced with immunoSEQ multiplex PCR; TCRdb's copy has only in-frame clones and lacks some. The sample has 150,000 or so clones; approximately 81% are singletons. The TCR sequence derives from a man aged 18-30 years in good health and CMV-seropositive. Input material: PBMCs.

This CDR3 is CASSSHRDPGGDFF. The CDR3, as DNA: TGTGCCAGCAGTTCCCACCGGGATCCCGGGGGAGATTTCTTT. V usage is TRBV6-5 and J usage is TRBJ1-1; D may be TRBD1 (5 bases). The CDR3 extends over 14 amino acids. Trimming pared 4 bases from V and 13 bases from J, leaving 22 bases between. Germline V lookup: CDR1 MNHEY, CDR2 SVGAGI.